This TCR beta chain is from a study of cytomegalovirus exposure and HLA in healthy donors. Clones were read by immunoSEQ multiplex PCR, and TCRdb kept only the in-frame ones, dropping some. The data hold some 84,000 clones, with roughly 93% observed a single time. V was cut by 0 bases and J by 3 bases, with 11 bases left in between. This CDR3 has 15 amino acids. Germline-derived CDR1 and CDR2 are SGHDN and FVKESK. In regard to this clone: Its specificity is unknown.

General study results and limits: A few of the chains that were CMV-associated were confirmed in vitro to be specific for CMV antigens.

The chain employs TRBV14 and TRBJ2-5; the D gene is possibly TRBD2 (5 bases). The sequence was obtained from a man aged 30 to 39 in good health and CMV-seronegative. What was sequenced was PBMCs. The CDR3 here is CASSQEAGFEETQYF. CDR3 nucleotides: TGTGCCAGCAGCCAAGAGGCGGGTTTTGAAGAGACCCAGTACTTC. Full variable domain (rest looked up from reference TRBV14 and TRBJ2-5): EAGVTQFPSHSVIEKGQTVTLRCDPISGHDNLYWYRRVMGKEIKFLLHFVKESKQDESGMPNNRFLAERTGGTYSTLKVQPAELEDSGVYFCASSQEAGFEETQYFGPGTRLLVL.